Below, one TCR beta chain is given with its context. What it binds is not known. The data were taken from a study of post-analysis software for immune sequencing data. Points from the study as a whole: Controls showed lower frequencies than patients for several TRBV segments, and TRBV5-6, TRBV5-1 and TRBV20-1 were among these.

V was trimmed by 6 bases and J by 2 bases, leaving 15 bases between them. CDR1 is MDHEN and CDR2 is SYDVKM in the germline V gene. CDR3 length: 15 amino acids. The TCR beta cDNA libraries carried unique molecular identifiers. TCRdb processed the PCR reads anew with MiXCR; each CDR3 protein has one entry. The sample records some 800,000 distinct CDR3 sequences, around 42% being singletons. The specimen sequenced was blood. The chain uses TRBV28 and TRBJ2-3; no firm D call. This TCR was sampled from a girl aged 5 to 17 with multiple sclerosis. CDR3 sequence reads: CASSQTGLTTDTQYF. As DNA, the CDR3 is TGTGCCAGCAGCCAAACCGGGCTTACCACAGATACGCAGTATTTT.